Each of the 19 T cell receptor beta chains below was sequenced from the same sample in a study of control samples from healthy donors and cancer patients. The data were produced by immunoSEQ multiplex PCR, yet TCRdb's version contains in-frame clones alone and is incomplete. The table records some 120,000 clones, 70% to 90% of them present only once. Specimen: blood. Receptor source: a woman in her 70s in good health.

The CDR3 DNA reads as TGTGCCAGCAGCTTAGTGGGAAACACCATATATTTT. Translation gives CASSLVGNTIYF. The chain carries TRBV13 and TRBJ1-3, with no clear D. The germline V gene has CDR1 PRHDT and CDR2 FYEKMQ (reference sequence). This CDR3 contains 12 residues. Trimming removed 1 base from V and 4 bases from J, with 2 bases in between. Based on the CDR3 plus reference TRBV13 and TRBJ1-3, the full variable domain is AAGVIQSPRHLIKEKRETATLKCYPIPRHDTVYWYQQGPGQDPQFLISFYEKMQSDKGSIPDRFSAQQFSDYHSELNMSSLELGDSALYFCASSLVGNTIYFGEGSWLTVV.

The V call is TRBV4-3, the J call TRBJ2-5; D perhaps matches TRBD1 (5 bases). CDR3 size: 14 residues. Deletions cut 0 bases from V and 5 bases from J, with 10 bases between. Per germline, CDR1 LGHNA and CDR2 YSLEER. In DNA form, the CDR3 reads TGCGCCAGCAGCCAAGACAGGGTATGGGAGACCCAGTACTTC. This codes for CASSQDRVWETQYF.

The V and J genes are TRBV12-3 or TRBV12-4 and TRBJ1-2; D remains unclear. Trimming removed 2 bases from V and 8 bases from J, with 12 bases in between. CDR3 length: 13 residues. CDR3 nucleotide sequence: TGTGCCAGCAGTTTAACGCGGCGATACGGCTACACCTTC. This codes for CASSLTRRYGYTF.

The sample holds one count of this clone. In DNA form, the CDR3 reads TGTGCCAGCAGTTATTTGCCGGACTTGGGGAACATTCTTTCTTTTCTGACCCAGCATTTT. Translated: CASSYLPDLGNILSFLTQHF. The chain joins TRBV6-2 or TRBV6-3 to TRBJ1-5, with no clear D. V lost 3 bases, J lost 11 bases, and 35 bases lay in between. CDR1 MNHEY and CDR2 SVGEGT come from the germline V gene. This CDR3 has 20 residues.

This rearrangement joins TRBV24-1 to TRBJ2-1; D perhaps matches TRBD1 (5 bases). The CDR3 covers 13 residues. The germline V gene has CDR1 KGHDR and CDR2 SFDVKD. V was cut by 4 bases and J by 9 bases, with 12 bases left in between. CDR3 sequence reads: CATSDQPRGEQFF. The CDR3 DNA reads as TGTGCCACCAGTGACCAACCAAGGGGTGAGCAGTTCTTC.

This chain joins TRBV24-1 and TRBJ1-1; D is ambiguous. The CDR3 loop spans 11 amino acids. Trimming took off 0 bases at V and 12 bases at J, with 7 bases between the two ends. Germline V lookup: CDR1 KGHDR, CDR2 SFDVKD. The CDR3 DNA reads TGTGCCACCAGTGATTTGCTTTCGACTTTCTTT. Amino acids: CATSDLLSTFF.

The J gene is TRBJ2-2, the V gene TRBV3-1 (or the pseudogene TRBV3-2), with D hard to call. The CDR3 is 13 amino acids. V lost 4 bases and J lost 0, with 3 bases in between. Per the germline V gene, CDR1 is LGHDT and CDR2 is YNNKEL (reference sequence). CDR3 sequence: CASSPANTGELFF. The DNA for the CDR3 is TGTGCCAGCAGCCCAGCGAACACCGGGGAGCTGTTTTTT.

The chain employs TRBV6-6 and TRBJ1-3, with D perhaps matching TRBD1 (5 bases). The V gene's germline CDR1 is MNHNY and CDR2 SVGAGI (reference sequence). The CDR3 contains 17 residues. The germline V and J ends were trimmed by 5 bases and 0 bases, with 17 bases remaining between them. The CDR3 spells CASSPRDGIFSGNTIYF. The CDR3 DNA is TGTGCCAGCAGTCCCCGGGACGGGATATTCTCTGGAAACACCATATATTTT.

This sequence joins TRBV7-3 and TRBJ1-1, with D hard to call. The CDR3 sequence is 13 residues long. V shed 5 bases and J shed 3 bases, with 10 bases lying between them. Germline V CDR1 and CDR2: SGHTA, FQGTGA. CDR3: CASSGNHYTEAFF. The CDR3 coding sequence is TGTGCCAGCAGCGGGAACCACTACACTGAAGCTTTCTTT.

This CDR3 is CASSQLGHRNNEQFF. As DNA, the CDR3 is TGTGCCAGCAGCCAACTCGGACACCGAAACAATGAGCAGTTCTTC. The rearrangement joins TRBV4-2 to TRBJ2-1; D might be TRBD1 (5 bases). CDR1 is LGHNA and CDR2 is YNFKEQ in the germline V gene. The CDR3 runs 15 residues. Trimming removed 2 bases at V and 5 bases at J, with 13 bases between.

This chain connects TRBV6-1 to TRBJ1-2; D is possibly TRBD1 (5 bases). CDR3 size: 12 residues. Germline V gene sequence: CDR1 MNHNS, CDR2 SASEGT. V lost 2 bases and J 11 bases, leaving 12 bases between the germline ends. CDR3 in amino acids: CASSESGGKYTF. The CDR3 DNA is TGTGCCAGCAGTGAAAGTGGGGGGAAGTACACCTTC.

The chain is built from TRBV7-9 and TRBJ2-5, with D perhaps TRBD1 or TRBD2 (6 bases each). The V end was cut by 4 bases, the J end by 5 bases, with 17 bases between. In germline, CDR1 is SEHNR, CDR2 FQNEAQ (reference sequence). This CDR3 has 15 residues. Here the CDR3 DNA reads TGTGCCAGCAGCTCGGGTAACAGGGCGGGGGAGACCCAGTACTTC. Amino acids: CASSSGNRAGETQYF.

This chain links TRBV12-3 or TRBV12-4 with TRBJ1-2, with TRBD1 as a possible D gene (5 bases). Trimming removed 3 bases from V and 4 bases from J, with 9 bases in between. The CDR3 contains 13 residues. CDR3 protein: CASSLSQGYGYTF. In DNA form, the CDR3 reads TGTGCCAGCAGTTTGAGTCAGGGCTATGGCTACACCTTC.

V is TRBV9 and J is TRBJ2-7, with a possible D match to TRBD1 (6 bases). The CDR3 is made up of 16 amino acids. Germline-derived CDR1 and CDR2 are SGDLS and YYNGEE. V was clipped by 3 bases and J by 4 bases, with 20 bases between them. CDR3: CASSGEGAGAKYEQYF. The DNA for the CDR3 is TGTGCCAGCAGCGGGGAAGGGGCAGGGGCTAAGTACGAGCAGTACTTC.

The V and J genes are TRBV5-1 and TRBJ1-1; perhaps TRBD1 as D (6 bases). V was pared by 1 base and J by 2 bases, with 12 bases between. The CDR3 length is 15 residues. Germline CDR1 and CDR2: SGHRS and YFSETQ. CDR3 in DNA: TGCGCCAGCAGCTTGCTTCCAGGGACAAACACTGAAGCTTTCTTT. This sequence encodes CASSLLPGTNTEAFF.

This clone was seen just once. CDR3 region: CASSQAGVTEAFF. CDR3 DNA sequence: TGTGCCAGCAGCCAAGCAGGGGTTACTGAAGCTTTCTTT. The V and J genes are TRBV9 and TRBJ1-1, with D tentatively TRBD1 (6 bases). The V and J ends lost 4 bases and 5 bases respectively, with 12 bases between them. The germline gives CDR1 SGDLS, CDR2 YYNGEE. The CDR3 has 13 amino acids.

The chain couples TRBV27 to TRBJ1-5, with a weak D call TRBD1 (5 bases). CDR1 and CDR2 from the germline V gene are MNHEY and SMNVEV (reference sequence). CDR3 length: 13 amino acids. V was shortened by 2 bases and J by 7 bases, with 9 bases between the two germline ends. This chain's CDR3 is CASSLRGGQPQHF. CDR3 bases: TGTGCCAGCAGTTTAAGGGGTGGGCAGCCCCAGCATTTT.

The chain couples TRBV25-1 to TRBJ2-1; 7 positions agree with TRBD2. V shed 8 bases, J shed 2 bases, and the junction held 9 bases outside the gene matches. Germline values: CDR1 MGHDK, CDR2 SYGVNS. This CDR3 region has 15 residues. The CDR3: CASSGGTRAYNEQFF. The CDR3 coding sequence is TGTGCCAGCTCCGGGGGGACCAGGGCCTACAATGAGCAGTTCTTC.

The CDR3 region is CASSSGTGGNQPQHF. The CDR3 DNA is TGTGCCAGCTCGTCCGGGACAGGGGGCAATCAGCCCCAGCATTTT. The chain has TRBV18 and TRBJ1-5; 10 positions match TRBD1. The CDR3 runs to 15 residues. The germline gives CDR1 KGHSH, CDR2 LQKENI. Germline trimming cut 6 bases from V and 2 bases from J; bases unmatched to any gene: 4.